This section outlines one T cell receptor (beta chain) sequence together with its context. Its antigen is not identified. Sequencing used immunoSEQ multiplex PCR; TCRdb keeps in-frame clones, though not all of them. This table has about 150,000 clones, around nine tenths appearing once. This sample was taken from a study of T cell responses to AZD1222 COVID-19 vaccine. General study points: Vaccine-associated CD4 TCRs spanned spike, dominant at 160-218 and 743-854. Two doses of AZD1222 preceded a rise in Spike-specific TCR breadth and depth.

This clonotype was sampled from an adult who received the AZD1222 COVID-19 vaccine. The sample consisted of peripheral blood, taken 28 days after the second AZD1222 dose.

The CDR3: CAWSETGTVNTEAFF. The CDR3 coding sequence is TGTGCCTGGAGTGAAACCGGGACGGTCAACACTGAAGCTTTCTTT. J is TRBJ1-1 and V is TRBV30, with D maybe TRBD1 (5 bases). CDR1 GTSNPN and CDR2 SVGIG come from the germline V gene (reference sequence). The V and J ends lost 1 base and 2 bases respectively, with 14 bases between them. The CDR3 consists of 15 residues.